This TCR beta chain was sequenced in a study of cytomegalovirus exposure and HLA in healthy donors. The table came from immunoSEQ multiplex PCR; TCRdb's copy has only in-frame clones and leaves some out. Counted here are 200,000 or so clones, around 90% occurring once; the ten biggest clones make up around 1.1%. Germline V gene data show CDR1 as SGHNT and CDR2 as YENEEA. With V trimmed by 5 bases and J by 5 bases, 9 bases remained unmatched. CDR3 length: 16 residues. Sequencing was carried out using PBMCs. The sequence was collected from a young woman in good health and CMV-seronegative. The chain couples TRBV11-3 to TRBJ2-2; 9 nucleotides line up with TRBD1. The chain's CDR3 is CASSRTGAVGTGELFF. The CDR3 coding sequence is TGTGCCAGCAGCCGGACAGGGGCGGTAGGGACCGGGGAGCTGTTTTTT.